The 14 T cell receptor beta chains listed next were all sequenced from one sample in a study of OX40 agonist ivuxolimab in advanced cancers. Only in-frame clones appear in the TCRdb table, and some are missing; sequencing was by immunoSEQ multiplex PCR. The profile shows roughly 76,000 clones, 85% to 95% of them singletons. Sequencing was performed on CD4+ or CD8+ T cells sorted from blood, taken in a trial of the OX40 agonist ivuxolimab. The source is an adult with an advanced solid tumor such as melanoma, head and neck, liver or kidney cancer.

The gene calls are TRBV9 and TRBJ1-1; a possible D gene is TRBD1 (5 bases). Trimming stripped 0 bases from V and 4 bases from J, with 16 bases between. Germline V gives CDR1 SGDLS, CDR2 YYNGEE. The CDR3 covers 16 residues. CDR3 sequence: CASSVVSPGGRTEAFF. In DNA form, the CDR3 reads TGTGCCAGCAGCGTAGTATCCCCGGGGGGTCGCACTGAAGCTTTCTTT.

The rearrangement uses TRBV28 and TRBJ2-5; possible D gene TRBD1, 5 bases. Germline CDR1 MDHEN, CDR2 SYDVKM. V was cut by 6 bases and J by 5 bases, with 16 bases left in between. The CDR3 is 14 amino acids. The CDR3 bases are TGTGCCAGCAGACCGGATAGGGGATGGGAGACCCAGTACTTC. Amino acids: CASRPDRGWETQYF. The full variable domain, completed using reference TRBV28 and TRBJ2-5, is DVKVTQSSRYLVKRTGEKVFLECVQDMDHENMFWYRQDPGLGLRLIYFSYDVKMKEKGDIPEGYSVSREKKERFSLILESASTNQTSMYLCASRPDRGWETQYFGPGTRLLVL.

The chain joins TRBV6-1 to TRBJ2-7, with 11 bases aligning to TRBD2. CDR3 size: 16 residues. Germline CDR1 MNHNS, CDR2 SASEGT. V shed 3 bases and J 4 bases; nucleotides not matched to a gene: 8. Written as DNA, the CDR3 is TGTGCCAGCAGTGAGTACCTAGCGGGAGGCGAGTACGAGCAGTACTTC. The encoded protein is CASSEYLAGGEYEQYF.

V is TRBV28 and J is TRBJ1-4; the D is unclear. From germline, CDR1 is MDHEN and CDR2 SYDVKM. V dropped 2 bases and J dropped 0 bases, with 7 bases sitting between them. There are 15 residues in the CDR3. CDR3 DNA: TGTGCCAGCAGTTTAACAGCGCCAACTAATGAAAAACTGTTTTTT. Translation: CASSLTAPTNEKLFF.

V is TRBV19 and J is TRBJ2-2; tentatively, D is TRBD1 or TRBD2 (6 bases each). Trimming stripped 3 bases from V and 7 bases from J, with 12 bases between. CDR1 LNHDA and CDR2 SQIVND come from the germline V gene (reference sequence). CDR3 length equals 14 residues. Written as DNA, the CDR3 is TGTGCCAGTAGTATGTCGGGGGCAAGCGGGGAGCTGTTTTTT. Amino acids: CASSMSGASGELFF.

The rearrangement links TRBV7-3 to TRBJ1-3; D is unresolved. The V end lost 1 base, the J end lost 0 bases, and 19 bases lay between the germline ends. Germline CDR1 reads SGHTA; CDR2 reads FQGTGA. The CDR3 length is 19 residues. The CDR3 protein is CASSLSWPRRQHSGNTIYF. The CDR3 DNA follows: TGTGCCAGCAGCTTAAGTTGGCCAAGGAGACAACACTCTGGAAACACCATATATTTT.

This chain connects TRBV30 to TRBJ1-4; 8 bases map to TRBD1. V lost 7 bases and J lost 8; bases outside the gene matches: 9. Germline lookup yields CDR1 GTSNPN and CDR2 SVGIG (reference sequence). This CDR3 has 13 residues. CDR3 sequence (DNA): TGTGCCTTGGAAGGACAGGGCTGGGAAAAACTGTTTTTT. Its protein is CALEGQGWEKLFF.

V gene TRBV7-9 combines with J gene TRBJ2-6; D is unresolved. V lost 0 bases and J 0 bases, leaving 9 bases between the germline ends. The CDR3 consists of 17 residues. Germline lookup yields CDR1 SEHNR and CDR2 FQNEAQ (reference sequence). In DNA, the CDR3 is TGTGCCAGCAGCTTAGCAGTCGGCTTCTCTGGGGCCAACGTCCTGACTTTC. This gives the protein CASSLAVGFSGANVLTF.

The rearrangement links TRBV29-1 to TRBJ2-1; no clear D. The CDR3 totals 12 residues. V gave up 8 bases and J gave up 9 bases, with 17 bases separating them. Germline lookup yields CDR1 SQVTM and CDR2 ANQGSEA. The CDR3 DNA follows: TGCAGCACCGCGGTCGAGTTCGGTGAGCAGTTCTTC. Its translation is CSTAVEFGEQFF.

This clone appeared once. The rearrangement joins TRBV4-3 to TRBJ1-2; possible D gene TRBD1, 6 bases. The CDR3 spans 16 residues. The germline V gene encodes CDR1 LGHNA and CDR2 YSLEER. V dropped 0 bases and J dropped 4 bases, with 15 bases sitting between them. As DNA, the CDR3 is TGCGCCAGCAGCCAAGATCTGGGACAATCCTTCTATGGCTACACCTTC. Its protein is CASSQDLGQSFYGYTF.

J is TRBJ2-5 and V is TRBV7-8, with TRBD2 matching 11 bases. The CDR3 runs to 16 residues. The junction had 5 bases not matched to a gene; V was cut back by 2 bases and J by 3 bases. Germline V gene lookup returns CDR1 SGHVS and CDR2 FQNEAQ. This CDR3 reads CASSLSLAGGEETQYF. The CDR3, as DNA: TGTGCCAGCAGCTTAAGCCTAGCGGGGGGAGAAGAGACCCAGTACTTC.

This chain connects TRBV7-6 to TRBJ2-3; the D gene is possibly TRBD2 (5 bases). Germline lookup yields CDR1 SGHVS and CDR2 FNYEAQ. There are 15 residues in the CDR3. Between the trimmed V and J ends, which lost 4 bases and 2 bases, there was a span of 13 bases. CDR3 sequence (DNA): TGTGCCAGCAGCTCGGAACTAGGTTCCACAGATACGCAGTATTTT. Its translation is CASSSELGSTDTQYF.

This rearrangement joins TRBV30 to TRBJ1-5; D call uncertain. Trimming removed 2 bases from V and 11 bases from J, with 19 bases in between. Germline V CDR1 and CDR2: GTSNPN, SVGIG (reference sequence). The CDR3 has 14 residues. As DNA, the CDR3 is TGTGCCTGGAGTCAAGGGAGCTCACTTGCGGCCCAGCATTTT. It is translated as CAWSQGSSLAAQHF.

V gene TRBV7-9 combines with J gene TRBJ2-3; 10 bases line up with TRBD2. This CDR3 contains 17 residues. V gave up 5 bases and J gave up 3 bases; unmatched junction bases: 11. Germline CDR1 and CDR2: SEHNR and FQNEAQ (reference sequence). The CDR3 loop is CASSPSGGAMGTDTQYF. The CDR3 DNA reads as TGTGCCAGCAGCCCGAGCGGGGGGGCTATGGGGACAGATACGCAGTATTTT.